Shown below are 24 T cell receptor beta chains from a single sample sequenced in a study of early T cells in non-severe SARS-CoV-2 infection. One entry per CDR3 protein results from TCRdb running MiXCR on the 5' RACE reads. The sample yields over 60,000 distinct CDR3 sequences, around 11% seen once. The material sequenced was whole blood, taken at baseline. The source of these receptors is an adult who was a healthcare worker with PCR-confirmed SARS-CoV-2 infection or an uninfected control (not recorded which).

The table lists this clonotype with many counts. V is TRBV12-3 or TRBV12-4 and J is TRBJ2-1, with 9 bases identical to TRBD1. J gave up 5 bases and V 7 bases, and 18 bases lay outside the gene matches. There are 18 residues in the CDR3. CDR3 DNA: TGTGCCAGCAAACCCACAGGGGGCCGGCGGGGGACTCACAATGAGCAGTTCTTC. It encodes CASKPTGGRRGTHNEQFF.

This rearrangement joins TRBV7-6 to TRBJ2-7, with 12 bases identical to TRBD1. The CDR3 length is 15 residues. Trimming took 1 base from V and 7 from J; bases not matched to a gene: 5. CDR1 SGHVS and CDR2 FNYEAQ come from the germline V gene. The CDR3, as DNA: TGTGCCAGCAGCTTAGGGGGACAGGGGGCGCGGGAGCAGTACTTC. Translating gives CASSLGGQGAREQYF. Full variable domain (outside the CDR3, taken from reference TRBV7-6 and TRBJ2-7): GAGVSQSPRYKVTKRGQDVALRCDPISGHVSLYWYRQALGQGPEFLTYFNYEAQQDKSGLPNDRFSAERPEGSISTLTIQRTEQRDSAMYRCASSLGGQGAREQYFGPGTRLTVT.

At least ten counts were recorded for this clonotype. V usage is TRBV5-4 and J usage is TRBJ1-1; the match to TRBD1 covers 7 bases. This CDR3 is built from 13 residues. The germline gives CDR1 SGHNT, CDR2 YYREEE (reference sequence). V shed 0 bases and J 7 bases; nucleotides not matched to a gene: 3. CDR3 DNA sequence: TGTGCCAGCAGCTTGGGAGGGGGCCTTGAAGCTTTCTTT. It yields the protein CASSLGGGLEAFF. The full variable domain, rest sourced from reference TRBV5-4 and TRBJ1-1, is ETGVTQSPTHLIKTRGQQVTLRCSSQSGHNTVSWYQQALGQGPQFIFQYYREEENGRGNFPPRFSGLQFPNYSSELNVNALELDDSALYLCASSLGGGLEAFFGQGTRLTVV.

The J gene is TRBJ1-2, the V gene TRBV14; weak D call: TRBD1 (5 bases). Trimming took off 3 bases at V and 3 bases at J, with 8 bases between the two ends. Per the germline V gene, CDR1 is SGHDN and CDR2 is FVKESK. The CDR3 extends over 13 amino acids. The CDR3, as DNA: TGTGCCAGCAGCCAGGGACCTCACTATGGCTACACCTTC. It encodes CASSQGPHYGYTF.

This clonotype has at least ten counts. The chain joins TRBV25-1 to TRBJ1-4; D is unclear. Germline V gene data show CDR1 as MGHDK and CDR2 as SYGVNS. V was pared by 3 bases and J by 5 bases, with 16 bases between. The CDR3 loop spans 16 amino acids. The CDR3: CASSDLLGGSNEKLFF. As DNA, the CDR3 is TGTGCCAGCAGTGACCTCCTAGGCGGGTCAAATGAAAAACTGTTTTTT.

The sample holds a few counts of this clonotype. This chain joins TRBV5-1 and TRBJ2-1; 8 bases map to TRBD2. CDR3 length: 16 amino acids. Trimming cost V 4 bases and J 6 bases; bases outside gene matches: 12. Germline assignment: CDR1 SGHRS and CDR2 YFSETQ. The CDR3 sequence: CASSRSGVGLGNEQFF. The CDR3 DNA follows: TGCGCCAGCAGCCGTAGCGGGGTCGGCCTTGGCAATGAGCAGTTCTTC.

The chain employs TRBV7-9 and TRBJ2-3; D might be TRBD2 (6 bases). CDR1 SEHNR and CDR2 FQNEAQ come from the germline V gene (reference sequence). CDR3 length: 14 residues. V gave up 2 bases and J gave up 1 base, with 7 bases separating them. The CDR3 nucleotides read TGTGCCAGCAGCTTAACGGGGGGCACAGATACGCAGTATTTT. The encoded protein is CASSLTGGTDTQYF.

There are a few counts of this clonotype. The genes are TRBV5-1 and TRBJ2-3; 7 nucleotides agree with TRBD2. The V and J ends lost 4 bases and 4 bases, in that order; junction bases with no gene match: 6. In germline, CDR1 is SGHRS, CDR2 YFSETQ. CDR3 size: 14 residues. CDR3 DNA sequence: TGCGCCAGCAGCACGGGACTAACTCCAGATACGCAGTATTTT. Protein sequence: CASSTGLTPDTQYF. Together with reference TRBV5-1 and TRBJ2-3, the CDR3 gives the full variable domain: KAGVTQTPRYLIKTRGQQVTLSCSPISGHRSVSWYQQTPGQGLQFLFEYFSETQRNKGNFPGRFSGRQFSNSRSEMNVSTLELGDSALYLCASSTGLTPDTQYFGPGTRLTVL.

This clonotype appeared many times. The CDR3 nucleotides read TGTGCCAGCAGCCCACCCGGGACAGGTACCTACGAGCAGTACTTC. It translates to CASSPPGTGTYEQYF. The V call is TRBV7-9, the J call TRBJ2-7, with 8 bases fitting TRBD1. CDR1 SEHNR and CDR2 FQNEAQ come from the germline V gene (reference sequence). The CDR3 sequence is 15 residues long. V lost 5 bases to trimming and J lost 2 bases; unmatched junction nucleotides: 8.

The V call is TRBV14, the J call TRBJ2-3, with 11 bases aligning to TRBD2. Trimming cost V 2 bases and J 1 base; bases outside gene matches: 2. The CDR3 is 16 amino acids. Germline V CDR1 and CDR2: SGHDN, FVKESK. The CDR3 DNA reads TGTGCCAGCAGCCAATCGGGACTAGCGGGCACAGATACGCAGTATTTT. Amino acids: CASSQSGLAGTDTQYF.

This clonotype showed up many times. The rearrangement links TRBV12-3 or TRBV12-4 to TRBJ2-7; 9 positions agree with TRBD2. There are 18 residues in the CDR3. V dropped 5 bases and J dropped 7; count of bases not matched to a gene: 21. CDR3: CASSPYRLGTSHFSEQYF. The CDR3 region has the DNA TGTGCCAGCAGTCCCTACCGACTAGGGACTAGCCACTTTTCTGAGCAGTACTTC.

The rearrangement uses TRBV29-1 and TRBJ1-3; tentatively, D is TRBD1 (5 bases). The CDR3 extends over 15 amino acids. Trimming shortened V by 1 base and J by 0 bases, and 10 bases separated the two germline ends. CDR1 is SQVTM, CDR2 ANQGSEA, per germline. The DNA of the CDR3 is TGCAGCGTTGAAGGGGGGGTCAACTCTGGAAACACCATATATTTT. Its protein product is CSVEGGVNSGNTIYF.

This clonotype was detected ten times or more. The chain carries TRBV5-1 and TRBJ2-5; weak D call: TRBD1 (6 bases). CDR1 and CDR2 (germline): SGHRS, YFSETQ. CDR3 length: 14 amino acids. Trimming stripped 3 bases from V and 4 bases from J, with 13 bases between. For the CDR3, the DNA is TGCGCCAGCAGCTCCAACAGGGCCCGAGAGACCCAGTACTTC. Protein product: CASSSNRARETQYF.

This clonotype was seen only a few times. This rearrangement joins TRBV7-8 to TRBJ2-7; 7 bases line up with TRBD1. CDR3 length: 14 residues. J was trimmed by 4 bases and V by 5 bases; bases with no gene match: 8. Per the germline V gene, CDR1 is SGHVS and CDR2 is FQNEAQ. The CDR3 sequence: CASSHGQVGYEQYF. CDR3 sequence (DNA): TGTGCCAGCAGCCACGGACAGGTCGGGTACGAGCAGTACTTC. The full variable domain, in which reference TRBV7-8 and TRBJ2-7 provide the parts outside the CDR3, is GAGVSQSPRYKVAKRGQDVALRCDPISGHVSLFWYQQALGQGPEFLTYFQNEAQLDKSGLPSDRFFAERPEGSVSTLKIQRTQQEDSAVYLCASSHGQVGYEQYFGPGTRLTVT.

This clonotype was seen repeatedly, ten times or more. This CDR3 is CASSAMTSGGLGDEQFF. In nucleotides, the CDR3 is TGCGCCAGCAGCGCGATGACTAGCGGGGGATTAGGGGATGAGCAGTTCTTC. The rearrangement links TRBV5-1 to TRBJ2-1, with 12 bases fitting TRBD2. This CDR3 comprises 17 residues. The ends lost 4 bases at V and 8 bases at J; junction bases unmatched: 13. Germline values: CDR1 SGHRS, CDR2 YFSETQ.

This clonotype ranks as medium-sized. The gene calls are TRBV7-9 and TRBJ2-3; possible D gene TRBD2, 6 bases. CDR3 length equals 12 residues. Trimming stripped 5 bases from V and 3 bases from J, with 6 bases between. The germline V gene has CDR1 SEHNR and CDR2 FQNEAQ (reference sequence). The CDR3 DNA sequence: TGTGCCAGCAGCCGGGGGACAGATACGCAGTATTTT. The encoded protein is CASSRGTDTQYF.

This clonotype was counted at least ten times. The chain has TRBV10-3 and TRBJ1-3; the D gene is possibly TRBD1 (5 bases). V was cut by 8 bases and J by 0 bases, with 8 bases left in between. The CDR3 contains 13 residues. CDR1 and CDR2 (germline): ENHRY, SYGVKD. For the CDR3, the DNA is TGTGCCATCGGGACTACCTCTGGAAACACCATATATTTT. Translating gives CAIGTTSGNTIYF.

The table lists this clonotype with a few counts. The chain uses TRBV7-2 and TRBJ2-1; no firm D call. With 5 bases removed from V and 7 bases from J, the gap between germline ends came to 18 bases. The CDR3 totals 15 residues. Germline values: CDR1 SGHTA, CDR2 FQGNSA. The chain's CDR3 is CASSRPTGSGNEQFF. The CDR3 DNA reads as TGTGCCAGCAGCCGCCCGACTGGGTCCGGAAATGAGCAGTTCTTC.

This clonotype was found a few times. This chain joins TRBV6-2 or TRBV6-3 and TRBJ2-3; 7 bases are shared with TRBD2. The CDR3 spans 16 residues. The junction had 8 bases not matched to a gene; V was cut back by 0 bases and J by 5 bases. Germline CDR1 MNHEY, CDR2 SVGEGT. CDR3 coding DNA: TGTGCCAGCAGTTACTCGACGGCGGGGAGGGGAGATACGCAGTATTTT. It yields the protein CASSYSTAGRGDTQYF.

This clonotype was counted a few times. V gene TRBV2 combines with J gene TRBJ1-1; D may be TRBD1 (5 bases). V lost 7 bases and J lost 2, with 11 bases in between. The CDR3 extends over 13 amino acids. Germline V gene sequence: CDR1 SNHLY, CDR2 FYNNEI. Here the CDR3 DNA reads TGTGCCAGCATAGGCAGGGAAAACACTGAAGCTTTCTTT. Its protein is CASIGRENTEAFF. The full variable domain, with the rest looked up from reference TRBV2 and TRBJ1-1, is EPEVTQTPSHQVTQMGQEVILRCVPISNHLYFYWYRQILGQKVEFLVSFYNNEISEKSEIFDDQFSVERPDGSNFTLKIRSTKLEDSAMYFCASIGRENTEAFFGQGTRLTVV.

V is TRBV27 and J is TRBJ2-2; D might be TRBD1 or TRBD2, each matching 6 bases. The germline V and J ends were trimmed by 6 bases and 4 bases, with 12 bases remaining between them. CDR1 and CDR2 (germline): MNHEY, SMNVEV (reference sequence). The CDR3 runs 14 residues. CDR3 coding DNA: TGTGCCAGCAGGTCCGGGGGCTTCACCGGGGAGCTGTTTTTT. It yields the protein CASRSGGFTGELFF.

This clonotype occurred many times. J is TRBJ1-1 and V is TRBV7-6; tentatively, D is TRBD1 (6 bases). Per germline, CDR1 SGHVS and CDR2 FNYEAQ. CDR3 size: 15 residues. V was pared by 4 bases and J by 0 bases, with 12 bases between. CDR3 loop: CASSSEGDMNTEAFF. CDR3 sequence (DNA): TGTGCCAGCAGCTCCGAGGGGGATATGAACACTGAAGCTTTCTTT.

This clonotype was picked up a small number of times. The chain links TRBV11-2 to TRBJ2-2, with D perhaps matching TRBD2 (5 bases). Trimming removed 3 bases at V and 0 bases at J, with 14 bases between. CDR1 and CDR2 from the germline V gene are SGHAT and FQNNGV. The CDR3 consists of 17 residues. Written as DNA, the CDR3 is TGTGCCAGCAGCTTGGGCGAGGGCGACCCGAACACCGGGGAGCTGTTTTTT. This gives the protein CASSLGEGDPNTGELFF. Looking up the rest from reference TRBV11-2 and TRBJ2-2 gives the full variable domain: EAGVAQSPRYKIIEKRQSVAFWCNPISGHATLYWYQQILGQGPKLLIQFQNNGVVDDSQLPKDRFSAERLKGVDSTLKIQPAKLEDSAVYLCASSLGEGDPNTGELFFGEGSRLTVL.

CDR3 sequence: CASSLGPGPYNEQFF. CDR3 in DNA: TGTGCCAGCAGCTTAGGTCCGGGCCCCTACAATGAGCAGTTCTTC. The chain employs TRBV7-2 and TRBJ2-1; D unclear. The germline V gene encodes CDR1 SGHTA and CDR2 FQGNSA. The CDR3 is made up of 15 amino acids. V was trimmed by 1 base and J by 2 bases, leaving 9 bases between them. Complete variable domain (other parts from reference TRBV7-2 and TRBJ2-1): GAGVSQSPSNKVTEKGKDVELRCDPISGHTALYWYRQSLGQGLEFLIYFQGNSAPDKSGLPSDRFSAERTGGSVSTLTIQRTQQEDSAVYLCASSLGPGPYNEQFFGPGTRLTVL.